This is a list of T cell receptor beta chains from one sample in a study of Graves' ophthalmopathy and Graves' hyperthyroidism. Each CDR3 protein gets one entry after TCRdb re-called the multiplex PCR reads with MiXCR. The sample includes under 250,000 distinct CDR3 sequences, 20% to 25% of them seen just once. Specimen: peripheral blood. These TCRs come from a woman between 45 and 60 years old with Graves' ophthalmopathy. The CDR3 runs from the conserved cysteine through the conserved F or W. Each record gives: J gene, clone size, D gene, V gene, CDR3 protein, CDR3 DNA. The D gene is left open where the match is weak. A row's size may be missing; if present it is once, few, many or a size class.

>TRBJ2-3|NA|TRBD2|TRBV13
CASSTRRRRSGSNADTQYF
TGTGCCAGCAGCACTAGAAGGAGGCGTAGCGGGAGTAACGCAGATACGCAGTATTTT
>TRBJ2-3|many|TRBD2|TRBV28
CASQPGLAGSDTQYF
TGTGCCAGTCAACCGGGGCTAGCGGGATCAGATACGCAGTATTTT
>TRBJ1-2|NA|NA|TRBV20-1
CSAHTMGGGYGYTF
TGCAGTGCTCACACCATGGGCGGGGGCTATGGCTACACCTTC
>TRBJ1-3|many|NA|TRBV29-1
CSVEGEDGNTIYF
TGCAGCGTTGAAGGGGAGGATGGAAACACCATATATTTT
>TRBJ2-7|many|NA|TRBV2
CASSTDHRPYEQYF
TGTGCCAGCTCTACGGACCATCGTCCCTACGAGCAGTACTTC
>TRBJ2-1|many|TRBD2|TRBV19
CASSKGTSGSSYNEQFF
TGTGCCAGTAGTAAAGGGACTAGCGGGAGCTCCTACAATGAGCAGTTCTTC
>TRBJ2-5|many|NA|TRBV15
CATSRIPRRETQYF
TGTGCCACCAGCAGAATACCGCGCCGGGAGACCCAGTACTTC
>TRBJ2-5|many|NA|TRBV9
CASNSAGFGETQYF
TGTGCCAGCAATTCAGCCGGCTTCGGGGAGACCCAGTACTTC
>TRBJ2-5|many|TRBD2|TRBV19
CASSMMLAGGRETQYF
TGTGCCAGTAGTATGATGCTAGCGGGGGGGCGGGAGACCCAGTACTTC
>TRBJ2-7|NA|TRBD2|TRBV6-5
CASSYRTSGGYEQYF
TGTGCCAGCAGTTACCGGACTAGCGGGGGGTACGAGCAGTACTTC
>TRBJ1-1|many|NA|TRBV11-2
CASSYRVVNTEAFF
TGTGCCAGCAGCTACCGGGTCGTGAACACTGAAGCTTTCTTT
>TRBJ1-3|NA|TRBD1|TRBV6-5
CASSYRPDRFSSNTIYF
TGTGCCAGCAGTTACCGGCCGGACAGGTTCTCAAGCAACACCATATATTTT
>TRBJ1-1|NA|TRBD1|TRBV6-2/TRBV6-3
CASRTRQGRLGSNTEAFF
TGTGCCAGCCGCACCCGACAGGGCCGGTTGGGTTCGAACACTGAAGCTTTCTTT
>TRBJ2-5|many|NA|TRBV27
CASSLAHEYQETQYF
TGTGCCAGCAGTTTAGCACACGAGTACCAAGAGACCCAGTACTTC
>TRBJ2-7|NA|TRBD2|TRBV20-1
CSARVGGAYEQYF
TGCAGTGCTAGAGTGGGGGGGGCCTACGAGCAGTACTTC
>TRBJ2-7|many|NA|TRBV28
CASNPPAGLNYEQYF
TGTGCCAGCAACCCCCCGGCGGGACTGAACTACGAGCAGTACTTC
>TRBJ1-2|many|NA|TRBV7-3
CASSESGRPNYGYTF
TGTGCCAGCAGCGAAAGCGGCAGACCAAACTATGGCTACACCTTC
>TRBJ1-2|many|NA|TRBV6-1
CASGPLQGPAAGTF
TGTGCCAGCGGACCCCTACAAGGTCCAGCGGCGGGTACCTTC
>TRBJ2-7|many|TRBD1|TRBV11-1
CASSPTPGQGAAYEQYF
TGTGCCAGCAGCCCTACCCCCGGACAGGGGGCGGCCTACGAGCAGTACTTC
>TRBJ1-6|many|NA|TRBV7-9
CASSPAGSSYNSPLHF
TGTGCCAGCAGCCCGGCGGGGAGCTCCTATAATTCACCCCTCCACTTT
>TRBJ1-5|many|TRBD1|TRBV19
CASSMNRGQRQPQHF
TGTGCCAGTAGTATGAACAGGGGGCAACGACAGCCCCAGCATTTT